This TCR beta chain is drawn from a study of cytomegalovirus exposure and HLA in healthy donors. Profiling relied on immunoSEQ multiplex PCR, and the TCRdb table lists in-frame clones only, not all of them. The repertoire consists of roughly 280,000 clones, with 86% occurring once and the leading ten covering 0.95% to 1.1%. The V segment lost 6 bases and the J segment 7 bases; nucleotides outside the gene matches: 9. Germline V gene lookup returns CDR1 MNHEY and CDR2 SVGAGI. The CDR3 is 15 residues long. The donors were members of the approximately 130-subject validation cohort (separate from the roughly 700-subject first cohort). Regarding this clone: Its matching antigen is unknown. The sample carries other DNA sequences with the same CDR3.

Study results and caveats: In vitro checks showed that a few CMV-associated chains really do target CMV antigens. Rarity characterized most TCR sequences, yet some public TCRs appeared in many donors. The study designated 164 TCR beta chains cytomegalovirus-associated.

J is TRBJ2-1 and V is TRBV6-5; 10 positions match TRBD2. What was sequenced was PBMCs. The sequence came from a young woman in good health and CMV-seronegative. CDR3 in DNA: TGTGCCAGCAGCCCTAGGCTAGCGGGAGTAAATGAGCAGTTCTTC. It translates to CASSPRLAGVNEQFF.